This is a list of T cell receptor beta chains from one sample in a study of CD4 T cells in relation to SARS-CoV-2 and coronaviruses. The antigens these receptors bind are not known. TCRdb's table, derived via immunoSEQ multiplex PCR, lists solely in-frame clones and lacks some. Here the sample spans over 25,000 clones, around 80% being singletons. The sample was CD4+ T cells from PBMCs, cultured in vitro. The receptors were gathered from a human donor in good health. CDR3s include the opening cysteine and the closing phenylalanine or tryptophan. Fields, in order: CDR3 DNA, CDR3 protein, J gene, V gene, D gene, clone size. The D gene is left open where the match is weak. The size field is filled for only some rows; it gives once, few, many or a size class.

CDR3 DNA: TGTGCCAGCAGCTTAGAGCTCTTGGCACCCCTCCACTTT
CDR3 protein: CASSLELLAPLHF
J gene: TRBJ1-6
V gene: TRBV11-2
D gene: -
clone size: -

CDR3 DNA: TGTGCCAGCAGCCGGCAGCTAGTCACAGGGACCCAGTACTTC
CDR3 protein: CASSRQLVTGTQYF
J gene: TRBJ2-5
V gene: TRBV7-2
D gene: -
clone size: -

CDR3 DNA: TGTGCCAGCAGTTACTGGGGAGGGAGCACAGATACGCAGTATTTT
CDR3 protein: CASSYWGGSTDTQYF
J gene: TRBJ2-3
V gene: TRBV6-5
D gene: TRBD2
clone size: -

CDR3 DNA: TGCGCCAGCAGCCAAGATAAGGGACTAGCGGCCAATGAGCAGTTCTTC
CDR3 protein: CASSQDKGLAANEQFF
J gene: TRBJ2-1
V gene: TRBV4-3
D gene: TRBD2
clone size: -

CDR3 DNA: TGTGCCAGCAGCCCCACAGGGGCCTACTATGGCTACACCTTC
CDR3 protein: CASSPTGAYYGYTF
J gene: TRBJ1-2
V gene: TRBV5-6
D gene: TRBD1
clone size: -

CDR3 DNA: TGTGCCAGCAGCTTGATCAGGGGAGAGACCCAGTACTTC
CDR3 protein: CASSLIRGETQYF
J gene: TRBJ2-5
V gene: TRBV5-4
D gene: -
clone size: -

CDR3 DNA: TGTGCCAGCAGCCGGGGGGGAAGCACTGAAGCTTTCTTT
CDR3 protein: CASSRGGSTEAFF
J gene: TRBJ1-1
V gene: TRBV11-3
D gene: -
clone size: -

CDR3 DNA: TGCGCCAGCAGCTTAGCGGCCTCCTCCTACAATGAGCAGTTCTTC
CDR3 protein: CASSLAASSYNEQFF
J gene: TRBJ2-1
V gene: TRBV5-1
D gene: -
clone size: -

CDR3 DNA: TGTGCCAGCTCACCACCTGGGAAAGGAGCCTCTGGGGCCAACGTCCTGACTTTC
CDR3 protein: CASSPPGKGASGANVLTF
J gene: TRBJ2-6
V gene: TRBV18
D gene: -
clone size: -

CDR3 DNA: TGTGCCAGTTCTGGACAGGGAACCACTAATGAAAAACTGTTTTTT
CDR3 protein: CASSGQGTTNEKLFF
J gene: TRBJ1-4
V gene: TRBV19
D gene: TRBD1
clone size: -

CDR3 DNA: TGTGCCAGCGCTTCCTCAGCGGGAGGACTTTTTACGCAGTATTTT
CDR3 protein: CASASSAGGLFTQYF
J gene: TRBJ2-3
V gene: TRBV2
D gene: TRBD2
clone size: once

CDR3 DNA: TGTGCCAGCAGCGGCGACAGGCTCTATTCACCCCTCCACTTT
CDR3 protein: CASSGDRLYSPLHF
J gene: TRBJ1-6
V gene: TRBV9
D gene: -
clone size: -

CDR3 DNA: TGTGCCAGCAGCGCCGCCTCGAGTAACTATGGCTACACCTTC
CDR3 protein: CASSAASSNYGYTF
J gene: TRBJ1-2
V gene: TRBV5-5
D gene: -
clone size: -

CDR3 DNA: TGTGCCAGCAGCAGTCCCCGGTCCGGACAGCCGATCTATGGCTACACCTTC
CDR3 protein: CASSSPRSGQPIYGYTF
J gene: TRBJ1-2
V gene: TRBV28
D gene: -
clone size: once

CDR3 DNA: TGTGCCAGCAGTCAGATCGGACAGGGCTACGGTCAGCCCCAGCATTTT
CDR3 protein: CASSQIGQGYGQPQHF
J gene: TRBJ1-5
V gene: TRBV6-6
D gene: TRBD1
clone size: -

CDR3 DNA: TGTGCCAGCAGTGAAGCTCGGAGGGTCTTC
CDR3 protein: CASSEARRVF
J gene: TRBJ2-1
V gene: TRBV2
D gene: -
clone size: -

CDR3 DNA: TGCGCCAGCAGCCAAGAATTTAGCGGGGGCCGAGCCAAAAACATTCAGTACTTC
CDR3 protein: CASSQEFSGGRAKNIQYF
J gene: TRBJ2-4
V gene: TRBV4-3
D gene: TRBD2
clone size: once

CDR3 DNA: TGCGCCAGCAGCATGTCTACTAGTCCCGAGCAGTACTTC
CDR3 protein: CASSMSTSPEQYF
J gene: TRBJ2-7
V gene: TRBV5-1
D gene: -
clone size: -

CDR3 DNA: TGTGCCAGTAGTAGTGGCAGGAGCTATGGCTACACCTTC
CDR3 protein: CASSSGRSYGYTF
J gene: TRBJ1-2
V gene: TRBV19
D gene: -
clone size: -

CDR3 DNA: TGTGCCAGCAGCCCCCGGACTGTTAATGAAAAACTGTTTTTT
CDR3 protein: CASSPRTVNEKLFF
J gene: TRBJ1-4
V gene: TRBV3-1/TRBV3-2
D gene: -
clone size: -

CDR3 DNA: TGTGCCAGCAGTTACCCCACAGGGCTTGATCAGCCCCAGCATTTT
CDR3 protein: CASSYPTGLDQPQHF
J gene: TRBJ1-5
V gene: TRBV6-6
D gene: -
clone size: -

CDR3 DNA: TGTGCCAGCAGCCAATATCGGGGACAGGCCAAAGGGACTGAAGCTTTCTTT
CDR3 protein: CASSQYRGQAKGTEAFF
J gene: TRBJ1-1
V gene: TRBV4-2
D gene: TRBD1
clone size: few

CDR3 DNA: TGTGCCAGCAGCCCCCCACTTCTAGCGGGGGGCCGCCAGTACTTC
CDR3 protein: CASSPPLLAGGRQYF
J gene: TRBJ2-5
V gene: TRBV7-2
D gene: TRBD2
clone size: once

CDR3 DNA: TGTGCCAGCAGCGTGAGGTTGGACACTGAAGCTTTCTTT
CDR3 protein: CASSVRLDTEAFF
J gene: TRBJ1-1
V gene: TRBV9
D gene: -
clone size: -

CDR3 DNA: TGTGCCAGTAGTGTCCAGGGGCTAGATACGCAGTATTTT
CDR3 protein: CASSVQGLDTQYF
J gene: TRBJ2-3
V gene: TRBV19
D gene: -
clone size: -

CDR3 DNA: TGTGCCAGAGGAGGACTAGCGGGCTACAATGAGCAGTTCTTC
CDR3 protein: CARGGLAGYNEQFF
J gene: TRBJ2-1
V gene: TRBV21-1
D gene: -
clone size: -

CDR3 DNA: TGTGCCAGCTCCTCGGCACAGAGCTCCTACGAGCAGTACTTC
CDR3 protein: CASSSAQSSYEQYF
J gene: TRBJ2-7
V gene: TRBV18
D gene: -
clone size: -

CDR3 DNA: TGTGCCAGCAGCTCTCACGGACTAGCGGGGCCGGAGACCCAGTACTTC
CDR3 protein: CASSSHGLAGPETQYF
J gene: TRBJ2-5
V gene: TRBV11-2
D gene: TRBD2
clone size: -

CDR3 DNA: TGTGCCAGCAGTTCCTTAGCGGTCAGCTCCTACAATGAGCAGTTCTTC
CDR3 protein: CASSSLAVSSYNEQFF
J gene: TRBJ2-1
V gene: TRBV6-5
D gene: -
clone size: -

CDR3 DNA: TGTGCCAGCAGCTCGGGACTAGCTGGCGATACGCAGTATTTT
CDR3 protein: CASSSGLAGDTQYF
J gene: TRBJ2-3
V gene: TRBV7-3
D gene: TRBD2
clone size: -

CDR3 DNA: TGTGCCAGCAGGTCTCGGACAGGCTCGGGGTCACCCCTCCACTTT
CDR3 protein: CASRSRTGSGSPLHF
J gene: TRBJ1-6
V gene: TRBV2
D gene: TRBD1
clone size: few

CDR3 DNA: TGTGCCAGCAGACCGGGACAGACAACCTTCTATGGCTACACCTTC
CDR3 protein: CASRPGQTTFYGYTF
J gene: TRBJ1-2
V gene: TRBV6-5
D gene: TRBD1
clone size: -

CDR3 DNA: TGCGCCAGCAGCCTACAGGGGGCGCGGGCCGGGGAGCTGTTTTTT
CDR3 protein: CASSLQGARAGELFF
J gene: TRBJ2-2
V gene: TRBV4-3
D gene: TRBD1
clone size: -

CDR3 DNA: TGCGCCAGCAGCCAAGAAGCTAGCACCGGTCTAGCCAAAAACATTCAGTACTTC
CDR3 protein: CASSQEASTGLAKNIQYF
J gene: TRBJ2-4
V gene: TRBV4-1
D gene: -
clone size: -

CDR3 DNA: TGTGCCAGCAGCTCAACCGCCCCCCTCGGGAGCACAGATACGCAGTATTTT
CDR3 protein: CASSSTAPLGSTDTQYF
J gene: TRBJ2-3
V gene: TRBV7-2
D gene: -
clone size: -

CDR3 DNA: TGCGCCAGCAGCCATCCTACAGGGTTGGGGAACACTGAAGCTTTCTTT
CDR3 protein: CASSHPTGLGNTEAFF
J gene: TRBJ1-1
V gene: TRBV4-3
D gene: -
clone size: -

CDR3 DNA: TGTGCCAGCAGCCAACTGGGGGGCGAAACCCAGTACTTC
CDR3 protein: CASSQLGGETQYF
J gene: TRBJ2-5
V gene: TRBV7-9
D gene: -
clone size: -

CDR3 DNA: TGTGCCAGCAGCTCAGGGGGGCCCAATCAGCCCCAGCATTTT
CDR3 protein: CASSSGGPNQPQHF
J gene: TRBJ1-5
V gene: TRBV5-4
D gene: TRBD1
clone size: -

CDR3 DNA: TGTGCCAGCAGTACCGTTTACGAGCAGTACTTC
CDR3 protein: CASSTVYEQYF
J gene: TRBJ2-7
V gene: TRBV6-2/TRBV6-3
D gene: -
clone size: -

CDR3 DNA: TGCGCCAGCAGTTCTCGGACAGTGCGAGGTGAAGCTTTCTTT
CDR3 protein: CASSSRTVRGEAFF
J gene: TRBJ1-1
V gene: TRBV10-2
D gene: -
clone size: -

CDR3 DNA: TGTGCCATCAGGCCTGAGGGGGGCAATGAGCAGTTCTTC
CDR3 protein: CAIRPEGGNEQFF
J gene: TRBJ2-1
V gene: TRBV10-3
D gene: -
clone size: few

CDR3 DNA: TGTGCCAGCAGCTTCACAGTACTAGATACGCAGTATTTT
CDR3 protein: CASSFTVLDTQYF
J gene: TRBJ2-3
V gene: TRBV11-2
D gene: -
clone size: -

CDR3 DNA: TGTGCCAGCAGTGAAGGGGGACTAGCGGGAGGGCCCTCGTACGAGCAGTACTTC
CDR3 protein: CASSEGGLAGGPSYEQYF
J gene: TRBJ2-7
V gene: TRBV6-1
D gene: TRBD2
clone size: -

CDR3 DNA: TGCGCCAGCAGCTTAGGAGAGGAATACAATGAGCAGTTCTTC
CDR3 protein: CASSLGEEYNEQFF
J gene: TRBJ2-1
V gene: TRBV5-1
D gene: -
clone size: -

CDR3 DNA: TGTGCCAGCAGCGTAGCGTCTAGTGAAAAACTGTTTTTT
CDR3 protein: CASSVASSEKLFF
J gene: TRBJ1-4
V gene: TRBV9
D gene: -
clone size: few

CDR3 DNA: TGCGCCAGCAGCCCAGCAAACTCCTACAATGAGCAGTTCTTC
CDR3 protein: CASSPANSYNEQFF
J gene: TRBJ2-1
V gene: TRBV5-1
D gene: -
clone size: -

CDR3 DNA: TGTGCCAGCAGTGCCCGGGCAGGGGGCCATTCTGGGGCCAACGTCCTGACTTTC
CDR3 protein: CASSARAGGHSGANVLTF
J gene: TRBJ2-6
V gene: TRBV6-1
D gene: TRBD1
clone size: -

CDR3 DNA: TGTGCCAGCAGCCAAGTTACAATGAACACTGAAGCTTTCTTT
CDR3 protein: CASSQVTMNTEAFF
J gene: TRBJ1-1
V gene: TRBV3-1/TRBV3-2
D gene: -
clone size: -

CDR3 DNA: TGTGCCAGTAGTATAGAGCGGAACAGTGGCTACACCTTC
CDR3 protein: CASSIERNSGYTF
J gene: TRBJ1-2
V gene: TRBV19
D gene: -
clone size: -

CDR3 DNA: TGTGCCAGCTCACCACTCGGGCGTCAGCAGCCCCAGCATTTT
CDR3 protein: CASSPLGRQQPQHF
J gene: TRBJ1-5
V gene: TRBV18
D gene: -
clone size: few

CDR3 DNA: TGTGCCAGTAGTGTAGGTCCGAGAAGCGAGCAGTACTTC
CDR3 protein: CASSVGPRSEQYF
J gene: TRBJ2-7
V gene: TRBV19
D gene: -
clone size: few

CDR3 DNA: TGTGCCAGTACCTGGGGGGACAAGACTGAAGCTTTCTTT
CDR3 protein: CASTWGDKTEAFF
J gene: TRBJ1-1
V gene: TRBV19
D gene: -
clone size: -

CDR3 DNA: TGTGCCAGCTCACTGGGCAGGGAGGGAGCTTTCTTT
CDR3 protein: CASSLGREGAFF
J gene: TRBJ1-1
V gene: TRBV18
D gene: -
clone size: -

CDR3 DNA: TGTGCCAGCAGTGAATACCCCACTGGGACTAGCGGGGGGGTTTTGGGGAGCACAGATACGCAGTATTTT
CDR3 protein: CASSEYPTGTSGGVLGSTDTQYF
J gene: TRBJ2-3
V gene: TRBV2
D gene: TRBD2
clone size: -

CDR3 DNA: TGCAGCGTCGGGACTAGCGGGCCTAATGAGCAGTTCTTC
CDR3 protein: CSVGTSGPNEQFF
J gene: TRBJ2-1
V gene: TRBV29-1
D gene: TRBD2
clone size: -

CDR3 DNA: TGTGCTAGCAGCTTAGGTATGCAGGGGAATGAGCAGTTCTTC
CDR3 protein: CASSLGMQGNEQFF
J gene: TRBJ2-1
V gene: TRBV7-7
D gene: -
clone size: few

CDR3 DNA: TGTGCCAGCAGCCAAGGCTGTGCGGGGTGCTACACCTTC
CDR3 protein: CASSQGCAGCYTF
J gene: TRBJ1-2
V gene: TRBV3-1/TRBV3-2
D gene: -
clone size: -